The 7 T cell receptor beta chains reported below all come from one sample, sequenced in a study of T cell repertoires in cytomegalovirus infection (dated by TCRdb to the late 2010s). Sequenced on an Illumina HiSeq 1500. Using fastp trimming at Q25 and MiXCR clonotype assembly, TCRdb reanalyzed the public sequencing data and kept in-frame beta chains. Under each unique CDR3 protein, matching rows form one entry showing the most common genes and DNA. Recorded for this sample are hundreds of thousands of distinct CDR3 sequences; approximately 22% of them occurred a single time. The ten most abundant clones make up 15% to 20% of the sample. The specimen sequenced was CD8+ T cells from PBMCs. The source of these receptors is a human donor in good health (CMV status not recorded). Some clones in this sample may be carry-over from other donors' samples.

This clonotype was detected only a few times. J is TRBJ1-1 and V is TRBV5-5; tentatively, D is TRBD1 (5 bases). Germline CDR1 SGHKS, CDR2 YYEKEE (reference sequence). V dropped 4 bases and J dropped 2 bases, with 9 bases sitting between them. The CDR3 spans 13 residues. CDR3 bases: TGTGCCAGCAGCCATTGGACAAACACTGAAGCTTTCTTT. This encodes CASSHWTNTEAFF.

J is TRBJ2-1 and V is TRBV11-1; 7 nucleotides match TRBD1. Losses at the gene ends were 5 bases for V and 7 bases for J; bases not matched to a gene: 8. Germline CDR1 reads SGHAT; CDR2 reads FQDESV (reference sequence). The CDR3 has 14 amino acids. Written as DNA, the CDR3 is TGTGCCAGCAGCCCAATGACAGGGTGGAATGAGCAGTTCTTC. It yields the protein CASSPMTGWNEQFF.

This clonotype was observed a handful of times. This chain uses TRBV4-1 with TRBJ2-1, with 12 bases fitting TRBD2. The germline gives CDR1 MGHRA, CDR2 YSYEKL. The CDR3 covers 17 residues. V dropped 1 base and J dropped 8; count of bases not matched to a gene: 9. CDR3 DNA sequence: TGCGCCAGCAGCCAAGTTTCTAGCGGGGGGGACCGCGATGAGCAGTTCTTC. This translates into CASSQVSSGGDRDEQFF.

The chain carries TRBV29-1 and TRBJ2-1; D is possibly TRBD2 (5 bases). Germline V gene data show CDR1 as SQVTM and CDR2 as ANQGSEA. V was clipped by 7 bases and J by 9 bases, with 7 bases between them. The CDR3 spans 9 residues. The CDR3 protein is CSAGSEQFF. The CDR3 bases are TGCAGCGCTGGGAGTGAGCAGTTCTTC.

The V call is TRBV4-1, the J call TRBJ1-1; D perhaps matches TRBD1 (5 bases). Germline CDR1 MGHRA, CDR2 YSYEKL. V lost 1 base and J lost 1, with 10 bases in between. CDR3 size: 15 residues. The CDR3 sequence is CASSQGVGANTEAFF. CDR3 coding DNA: TGCGCCAGCAGCCAAGGGGTAGGGGCGAACACTGAAGCTTTCTTT.

The V call is TRBV9, the J call TRBJ2-7, with 10 bases matching TRBD1. J gave up 5 bases and V 1 base, and 9 bases lay outside the gene matches. The CDR3 has 16 residues. Germline CDR1 SGDLS, CDR2 YYNGEE. The CDR3 is CASSVLTGTGVNEQYF. In DNA, the CDR3 is TGTGCCAGCAGCGTATTAACCGGGACAGGGGTTAACGAGCAGTACTTC.

This clonotype was observed a few times. The CDR3 loop is CASTSGGGSAYEQYF. The DNA for the CDR3 is TGTGCCAGCACCTCAGGGGGGGGATCCGCATACGAGCAGTACTTC. The chain links TRBV2 to TRBJ2-7; D tentatively fits TRBD1 or TRBD2 (7 bases each). The germline V and J ends were trimmed by 7 bases and 4 bases, with 20 bases remaining between them. Looked up from germline, CDR1 is SNHLY and CDR2 is FYNNEI. The CDR3 spans 15 residues. The complete variable domain, with remaining parts taken from reference TRBV2 and TRBJ2-7, reads EPEVTQTPSHQVTQMGQEVILRCVPISNHLYFYWYRQILGQKVEFLVSFYNNEISEKSEIFDDQFSVERPDGSNFTLKIRSTKLEDSAMYFCASTSGGGSAYEQYFGPGTRLTVT.